This TCR beta chain was captured in a study of OX40 agonist ivuxolimab in advanced cancers. Study overall: Patients were infused with ivuxolimab every 2 weeks at 0.01 to 10 mg/kg. Two cutaneous melanoma patients and one hepatocellular carcinoma patient, three in all, had partial responses. Dose-escalation patients were diagnosed with hepatocellular carcinoma, melanoma, renal cell cancer or head and neck cancer.

V lost 6 bases and J 4 bases, leaving 9 bases between the germline ends. The germline V gene encodes CDR1 MNHNY and CDR2 SVGAGI (reference sequence). The CDR3 is made up of 12 amino acids. Clones were sequenced by immunoSEQ multiplex PCR, and TCRdb holds only the in-frame ones, with some missing. The sample has about 130,000 clones, around 93% seen once. The origin of this receptor is an adult with an advanced solid tumor such as melanoma, head and neck, liver or kidney cancer. V is TRBV6-6 and J is TRBJ1-1, with D maybe TRBD1 (5 bases). Sequencing used CD4+ or CD8+ T cells sorted from blood, obtained in a trial of the OX40 agonist ivuxolimab. The CDR3 loop reads CASRGGGTEAFF. Written as DNA, the CDR3 is TGTGCCAGCAGGGGGGGAGGCACTGAAGCTTTCTTT.